Listed below are T cell receptor beta chains from one sample, sequenced in a study of blood T cell repertoires in COVID-19. Profiled with immunoSEQ multiplex PCR; TCRdb holds only in-frame clones, not every one. The table has more than 200,000 clones, 84% seen once. Sequencing input: peripheral blood. The receptors come from a man between 60 and 75 years old with acute or convalescent COVID-19. Each CDR3 is given with its conserved first and last residue. The D gene is left open where the match is weak. Not all rows give a size; the values are once, few, many and, for expanded clones, a class.

D gene	V gene	clone size	CDR3 length	J gene	CDR3 DNA	CDR3 protein
TRBD1	TRBV6-6	-	15	TRBJ1-5	TGTGCCAGCAGTCCAGGGGGGTCGGGCAATCAGCCCCAGCATTTT	CASSPGGSGNQPQHF
TRBD1	TRBV7-9	-	15	TRBJ1-2	TGTGCCAGCAGCTTAGAGGGACAGGGGGCTGAGGGCTACACCTTC	CASSLEGQGAEGYTF
-	TRBV3-1/TRBV3-2	few	14	TRBJ1-2	TGTGCCAGCAGCCTGATACAGGGATCGTTCGGCTACACCTTC	CASSLIQGSFGYTF
-	TRBV9	-	17	TRBJ2-3	TGTGCCAGCAGCCCCCCCACGGGGAGCGGGAGCACAGATACGCAGTATTTT	CASSPPTGSGSTDTQYF
TRBD1	TRBV28	-	14	TRBJ1-2	TGTGCCAGCAGTCACAGGGGAAGGAACTATGGCTACACCTTC	CASSHRGRNYGYTF
-	TRBV5-1	-	15	TRBJ1-1	TGCGCCAGCAGCCCACGCGGAGGGTACGGCACTGAAGCTTTCTTT	CASSPRGGYGTEAFF
TRBD2	TRBV25-1	-	16	TRBJ2-1	TGTGCCAGCAGTGAAGACGGCGGGGGGCTCTACAATGAGCAGTTCTTC	CASSEDGGGLYNEQFF
TRBD1	TRBV29-1	-	14	TRBJ2-5	TGCAGCGTTGAGGTGACAGGGTACGGGGAGACCCAGTACTTC	CSVEVTGYGETQYF
-	TRBV24-1	-	13	TRBJ2-3	TGTGCCACCAGTGGTTCTAGCACAGATACGCAGTATTTT	CATSGSSTDTQYF
TRBD2	TRBV28	-	17	TRBJ2-7	TGTGCCAGCACACCAGGAGCGGGAGGGTCGAGCTCCTACGAGCAGTACTTC	CASTPGAGGSSSYEQYF
-	TRBV19	-	14	TRBJ2-7	TGTGCCAGTAGTATAGCAGGGGCCGGCTACGAGCAGTACTTC	CASSIAGAGYEQYF
TRBD2	TRBV10-3	few	15	TRBJ2-3	TGTGCCATCAGTGATCCAGCGGGAGGACAAGATACGCAGTATTTT	CAISDPAGGQDTQYF
-	TRBV7-9	-	13	TRBJ1-2	TGTGCCAGCAGCACGCGGGGAAGCGGCGGCTACACCTTC	CASSTRGSGGYTF
-	TRBV6-4	-	13	TRBJ1-5	TGTGCCAGCAGTGACTCAGAGAATCAGCCCCAGCATTTT	CASSDSENQPQHF
TRBD2	TRBV7-8	-	15	TRBJ2-3	TGTGCCAGCAGCCCGACTAGCTTGGGCACAGATACGCAGTATTTT	CASSPTSLGTDTQYF
-	TRBV4-2	-	16	TRBJ2-3	TGTGCCAGCAGCCAAGTAATTGACCGAGGGTTAGATACGCAGTATTTT	CASSQVIDRGLDTQYF
-	TRBV10-3	-	12	TRBJ1-5	TGTGCCATCAGTGCGAGCAATCAGCCCCAGCATTTT	CAISASNQPQHF
-	TRBV9	-	14	TRBJ2-5	TGTGCCAGCAGCCCCCAACTAGCCCCAGAGACCCAGTACTTC	CASSPQLAPETQYF
TRBD1	TRBV28	-	18	TRBJ1-5	TGTGCCAGCAGTCTGACAACCGGGACAGGGGTCCCCTGGAAGCCCCAGCATTTT	CASSLTTGTGVPWKPQHF
-	TRBV10-3	few	14	TRBJ1-6	TGTGCCACGTTACTACATTCTAGTAATTCACCCCTCCACTTT	CATLLHSSNSPLHF
-	TRBV12-3/TRBV12-4	-	12	TRBJ2-1	TGTGCCAGCAGTTTCGCAGGGTCAGAGCAGTTCTTC	CASSFAGSEQFF
TRBD2	TRBV7-9	-	19	TRBJ2-3	TGTGCCAGCAGCCCCGAAGGGCTAGCGGGGGGAATTTACACAGATACGCAGTATTTT	CASSPEGLAGGIYTDTQYF
TRBD1	TRBV4-1	once	17	TRBJ1-3	TGCGCCAGCAGCCAATGGACAGGGGTAAGCTCTGGAAACACCATATATTTT	CASSQWTGVSSGNTIYF
-	TRBV19	-	15	TRBJ1-5	TGTGCCAGTAGTAATCGACGGGATAGCAATCAGCCCCAGCATTTT	CASSNRRDSNQPQHF
-	TRBV18	few	13	TRBJ1-5	TGTGCCAGCTCGCCTCTAGGGGATCAGCCCCAGCATTTT	CASSPLGDQPQHF
-	TRBV15	-	13	TRBJ2-1	TGTGCCACCAGCAGGCGGCTCGACAATGAGCAGTTCTTC	CATSRRLDNEQFF
TRBD1	TRBV5-6	-	16	TRBJ2-5	TGTGCCAGCAGCTTGAGGACAGGGTGGGGGAAAGAGACCCAGTACTTC	CASSLRTGWGKETQYF
TRBD1	TRBV10-3	-	14	TRBJ1-4	TGTGCCATCAGTCAACCAGGGGGTAGTGAAAAACTGTTTTTT	CAISQPGGSEKLFF
TRBD2	TRBV6-4	-	17	TRBJ2-1	TGTGCCAGCAGCGGGGGGAGGTACAACCGCTCCTACAATGAGCAGTTCTTC	CASSGGRYNRSYNEQFF
TRBD2	TRBV20-1	-	17	TRBJ2-1	TGCAGTGCTAGTGACCTAGCGGGGGGAAACTACTACAATGAGCAGTTCTTC	CSASDLAGGNYYNEQFF
-	TRBV21-1	-	14	TRBJ1-5	TGTGCCAGCAGCAACAGGACCGGGGGGCAGCCCCAGCATTTT	CASSNRTGGQPQHF
TRBD2	TRBV6-5	-	15	TRBJ2-7	TGTGCCAGCAGTCAGACTAGCGGGGGAACCTACGAGCAGTACTTC	CASSQTSGGTYEQYF
-	TRBV6-2/TRBV6-3	-	16	TRBJ1-1	TGTGCCAGCAGCCGGGGACATCTCAAGTCCCTTACTGAAGCTTTCTTT	CASSRGHLKSLTEAFF
-	TRBV9	-	14	TRBJ1-6	TGTGCCAGCAGCGTAACGATGGGCGAGTCCTCCCTCCACTTT	CASSVTMGESSLHF
-	TRBV7-3	-	16	TRBJ2-1	TGTGCCAGCAGCTTAGGCTCCTCTAGATCCTACAATGAGCAGTTCTTC	CASSLGSSRSYNEQFF
-	TRBV27	few	15	TRBJ1-5	TGTGCCAGCAGTCCACAGGGATCTGGTAATCAGCCCCAGCATTTT	CASSPQGSGNQPQHF
TRBD2	TRBV3-1/TRBV3-2	-	14	TRBJ2-5	TGTGCCAGCAGCCCCGTGGGAGGGACGGAGACCCAGTACTTC	CASSPVGGTETQYF
-	TRBV19	-	14	TRBJ2-3	TGTGCCAGTAACCAGGGGCGGGTGAAAGATACGCAGTATTTT	CASNQGRVKDTQYF
TRBD2	TRBV6-6	-	16	TRBJ2-1	TGTGCCAGCAGTTACCGAACTAGCGGGGGGGCCAATGAGCAGTTCTTC	CASSYRTSGGANEQFF
-	TRBV5-4	few	12	TRBJ2-5	TGTGCCAGCGCCAGGGATGTGGAGACCCAGTACTTC	CASARDVETQYF
TRBD1	TRBV7-9	-	16	TRBJ1-2	TGTGCCAGCAGCTTACCGGACAGGGATACTAACTATGGCTACACCTTC	CASSLPDRDTNYGYTF
TRBD1	TRBV29-1	once	13	TRBJ1-4	TGCAGCGTTGAACGACAGGGCTCTGAAAAACTGTTTTTT	CSVERQGSEKLFF
TRBD1	TRBV27	-	17	TRBJ2-7	TGTGCCAGCAGTATGGGACAGGGGGGTAACGGTGCCTACGAGCAGTACTTC	CASSMGQGGNGAYEQYF
TRBD1	TRBV10-3	-	15	TRBJ2-7	TGTGCCATCAGGGGAACAGGGGTGATGTCCTACGAGCAGTACTTC	CAIRGTGVMSYEQYF
-	TRBV7-2	-	14	TRBJ1-4	TGTGCCAGCAGCGAGGGAGGGGTGCGTGAAAAACTGTTTTTT	CASSEGGVREKLFF
TRBD1	TRBV7-8	-	13	TRBJ1-2	TGTGCCAGCAGCTCGGGACAGGGATATGGCTACACCTTC	CASSSGQGYGYTF
-	TRBV18	-	15	TRBJ1-1	TGTGCCAGCTCACCGGACAGTTCGCGGTTCACTGAAGCTTTCTTT	CASSPDSSRFTEAFF
-	TRBV5-1	many	15	TRBJ2-2	TGCGCCAGCAGCTTGGACGGGGTCATCGCCGGGGAGCTGTTTTTT	CASSLDGVIAGELFF
-	TRBV20-1	-	11	TRBJ1-5	TGCAGTGCTTCTTACAATCAGCCCCAGCATTTT	CSASYNQPQHF
-	TRBV19	-	15	TRBJ1-2	TGTGCCAGCAGAATCAATCGCTGGGGGGGATATGGCTACACCTTC	CASRINRWGGYGYTF
TRBD1	TRBV9	-	16	TRBJ1-2	TGTGCCAGCAGCTTTCAACAGGGGGCGAAGCAACGAGGCTACACCTTC	CASSFQQGAKQRGYTF
-	TRBV27	-	18	TRBJ1-3	TGTGCCAGCAGTTTATCCCCCTCGGCAGGGCCCTCTGGAAACACCATATATTTT	CASSLSPSAGPSGNTIYF
-	TRBV21-1	-	16	TRBJ2-3	TGTGCCAGCAGCAAAGGGAAGGAGCTTTGCACAGATACGCAGTATTTT	CASSKGKELCTDTQYF
-	TRBV18	-	13	TRBJ1-5	TGTGCCAGCTCACCAGGGTCGAGGGAGCCCCAGCATTTT	CASSPGSREPQHF
-	TRBV7-2	-	14	TRBJ2-5	TGTGCCAGCAGCTTAGCGCGACAGCAAGAGACCCAGTACTTC	CASSLARQQETQYF
-	TRBV6-2/TRBV6-3	few	14	TRBJ2-7	TGTGCCAGCAGTTACCCCCGGGAGCCCCACGAGCAGTACTTC	CASSYPREPHEQYF